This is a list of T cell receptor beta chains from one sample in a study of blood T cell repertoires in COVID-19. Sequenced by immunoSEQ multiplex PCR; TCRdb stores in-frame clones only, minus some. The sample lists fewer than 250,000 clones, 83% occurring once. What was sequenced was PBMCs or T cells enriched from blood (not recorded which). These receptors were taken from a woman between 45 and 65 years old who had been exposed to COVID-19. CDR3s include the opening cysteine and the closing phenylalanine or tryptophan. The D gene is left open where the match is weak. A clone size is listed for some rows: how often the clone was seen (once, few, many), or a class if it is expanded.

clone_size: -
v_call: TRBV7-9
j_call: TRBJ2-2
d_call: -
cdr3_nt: TGTGCCAGCAGCTTAGGGGCGTTCGGGGAGCTGTTTTTT
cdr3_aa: CASSLGAFGELFF

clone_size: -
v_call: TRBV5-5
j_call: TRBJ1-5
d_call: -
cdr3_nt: TGTGCCAGCAGCTTGGCCTATGGCAATCAGCCCCAGCATTTT
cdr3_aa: CASSLAYGNQPQHF

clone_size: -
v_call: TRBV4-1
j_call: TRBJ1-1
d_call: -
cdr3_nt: TGCGCCAGCAGCCAATTCATGAACACTGAAGCTTTCTTT
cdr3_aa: CASSQFMNTEAFF

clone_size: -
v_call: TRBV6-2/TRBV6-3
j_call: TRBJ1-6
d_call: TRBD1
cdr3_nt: TGTGCCAGCAGTTATAAAACAGGGGGAAATTCACCCCTCCACTTT
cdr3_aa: CASSYKTGGNSPLHF

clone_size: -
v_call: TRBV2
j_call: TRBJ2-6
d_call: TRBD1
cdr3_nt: TGTGCCAGCAGTGGGGTGGACAGGGGGCACTCTGGGGCCAACGTCCTGACTTTC
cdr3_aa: CASSGVDRGHSGANVLTF

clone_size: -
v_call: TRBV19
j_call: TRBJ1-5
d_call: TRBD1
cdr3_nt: TGTGCCAGCAGGGGGGAGTGGGGCAATCAGCCCCAGCATTTT
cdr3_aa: CASRGEWGNQPQHF

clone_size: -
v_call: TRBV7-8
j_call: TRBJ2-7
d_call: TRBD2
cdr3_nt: TGTGCCAGCAGTCTAGGACTAGCGGGGCTCAGCTCCTACGAGCAGTACTTC
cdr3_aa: CASSLGLAGLSSYEQYF

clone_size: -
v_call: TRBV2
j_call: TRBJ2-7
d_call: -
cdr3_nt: TGTGCCAGCATTCATGGGACAAGGACCTTCGAGCAGTACTTC
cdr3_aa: CASIHGTRTFEQYF

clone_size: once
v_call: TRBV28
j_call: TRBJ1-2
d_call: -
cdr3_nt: TGTGCCAGCAGTTCCCGATGGACTTGGTCGGACTATGGCTACACCTTC
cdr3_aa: CASSSRWTWSDYGYTF

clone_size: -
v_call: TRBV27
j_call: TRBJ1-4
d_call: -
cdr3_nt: TGTGCCAGCAGTTTAAGGGGCGGGAGTGAAAAACTGTTTTTT
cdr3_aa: CASSLRGGSEKLFF

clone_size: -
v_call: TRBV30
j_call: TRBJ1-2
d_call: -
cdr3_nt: TGTGCCTGGAGTAGCGGCGGGTTCGGTTATGGCTACACCTTC
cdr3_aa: CAWSSGGFGYGYTF

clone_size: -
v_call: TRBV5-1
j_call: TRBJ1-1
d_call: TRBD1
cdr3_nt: TGCGCCAGCAGCTTAGGGAGACAGGGGGGATGGACTGAAGCTTTCTTT
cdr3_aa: CASSLGRQGGWTEAFF

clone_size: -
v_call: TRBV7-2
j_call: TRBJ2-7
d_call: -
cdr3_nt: TGTGCCAGCAGCCCCTTAAAGGGGCTCTACGAGCAGTACTTC
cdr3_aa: CASSPLKGLYEQYF

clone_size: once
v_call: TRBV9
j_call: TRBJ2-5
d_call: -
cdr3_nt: TGTGCCAGCAGCCCAGGCCCAAGCGGGGAGACCCAGTACTTC
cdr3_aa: CASSPGPSGETQYF

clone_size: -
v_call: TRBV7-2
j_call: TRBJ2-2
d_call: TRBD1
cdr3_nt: TGTGCCAGCAGCCCTCCGGGACAGGGGGCCGGGGAGCTGTTTTTT
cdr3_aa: CASSPPGQGAGELFF

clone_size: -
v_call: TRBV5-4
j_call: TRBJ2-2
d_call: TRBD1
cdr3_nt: TGTGCCAGCAGCTTGGCGATTAGAGGGGGCAGCACCGGGGAGCTGTTTTTT
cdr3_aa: CASSLAIRGGSTGELFF

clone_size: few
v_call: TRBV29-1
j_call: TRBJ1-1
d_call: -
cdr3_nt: TGCAGCGTTTACACAGGGCGAGCTTTCTTT
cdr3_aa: CSVYTGRAFF

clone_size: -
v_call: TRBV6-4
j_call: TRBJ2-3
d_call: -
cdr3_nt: TGTGCCAGCAGTGACAGCGGACCCACAGATACGCAGTATTTT
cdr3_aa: CASSDSGPTDTQYF

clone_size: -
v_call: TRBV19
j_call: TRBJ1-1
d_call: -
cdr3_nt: TGTGCCAGTAGAGGGGGTTGGGAAGCTTTCTTT
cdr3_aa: CASRGGWEAFF

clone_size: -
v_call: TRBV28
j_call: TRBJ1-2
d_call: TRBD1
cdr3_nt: TGTGCCAGCAGTTTTGGGAGGGACAGGGTTGGCTACACCTTC
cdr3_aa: CASSFGRDRVGYTF

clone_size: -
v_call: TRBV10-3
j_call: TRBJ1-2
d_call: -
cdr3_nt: TGTGCCATCAGTGAAGCCCCCCGTAGCGACTACACCTTC
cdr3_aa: CAISEAPRSDYTF

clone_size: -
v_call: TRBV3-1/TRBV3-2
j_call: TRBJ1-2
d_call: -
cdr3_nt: TGTGCCAGCAGCCCCACGGCAGGAGGGCTATATGGCTACACCTTC
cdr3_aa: CASSPTAGGLYGYTF

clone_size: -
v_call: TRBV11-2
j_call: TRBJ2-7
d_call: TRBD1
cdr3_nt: TGTGCCAGCAGCTCCCTACAGGGGGCGCGCGACGAGCAGTACTTC
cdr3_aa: CASSSLQGARDEQYF

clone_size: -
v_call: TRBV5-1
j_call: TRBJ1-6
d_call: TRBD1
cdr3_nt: TGCGCCAGCAGCCCGAGAACCGGGACAGCGAATTCACCCCTCCACTTT
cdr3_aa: CASSPRTGTANSPLHF

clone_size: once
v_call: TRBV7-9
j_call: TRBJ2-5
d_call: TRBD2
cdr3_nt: TGTGCCAGCAGCCTTATAGCGGGGGGCTACCTAGAGACCCAGTACTTC
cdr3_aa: CASSLIAGGYLETQYF

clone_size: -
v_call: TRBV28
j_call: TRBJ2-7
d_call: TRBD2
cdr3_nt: TGTGCCAGCAAGGAGCGGGGCATCTCCTACGAGCAGTACTTC
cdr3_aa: CASKERGISYEQYF

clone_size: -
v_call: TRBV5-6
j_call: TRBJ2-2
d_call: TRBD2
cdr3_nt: TGTGCCAGCAGCTTGGTGGTGACTAGCGGGGGACGTAACACCGGGGAGCTGTTTTTT
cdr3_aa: CASSLVVTSGGRNTGELFF

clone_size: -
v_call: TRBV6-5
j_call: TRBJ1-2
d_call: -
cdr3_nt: TGTGCCGCTGGGGAGGGCGGCTACACCTTC
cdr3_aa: CAAGEGGYTF

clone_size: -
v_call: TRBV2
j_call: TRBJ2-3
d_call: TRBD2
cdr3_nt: TGTGCCAGCTCAGCGGGGGGGCTGTCCACGCAGTATTTT
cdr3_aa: CASSAGGLSTQYF

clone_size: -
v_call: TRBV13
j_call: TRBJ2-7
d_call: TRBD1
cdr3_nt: TGTGCCAGCAGCTCACTTGACAGGGCCTTAGGAGAGCAGTACTTC
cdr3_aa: CASSSLDRALGEQYF

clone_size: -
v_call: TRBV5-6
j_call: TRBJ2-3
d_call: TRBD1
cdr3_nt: TGTGCCAGCAGTTTATACCGGGACAGGGGAACAGATACGCAGTATTTT
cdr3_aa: CASSLYRDRGTDTQYF

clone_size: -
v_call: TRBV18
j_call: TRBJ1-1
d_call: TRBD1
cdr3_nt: TGTGCCAGCTCACGGTCGTTACAGGGGAATATGAACACTGAAGCTTTCTTT
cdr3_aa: CASSRSLQGNMNTEAFF

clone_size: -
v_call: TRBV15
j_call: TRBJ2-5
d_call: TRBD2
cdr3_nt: TGTGCCACCACGAATAGCGGGGTACAAGAGACCCAGTACTTC
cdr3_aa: CATTNSGVQETQYF

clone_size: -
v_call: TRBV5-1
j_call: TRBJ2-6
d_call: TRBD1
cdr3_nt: TGCGCCAGCAGCTCCGGGACAGGGGTCTTTGGGGCCAACGTCCTGACTTTC
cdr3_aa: CASSSGTGVFGANVLTF

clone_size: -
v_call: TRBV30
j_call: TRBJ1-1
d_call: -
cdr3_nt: TGTGCCTGGAGTGTCCGATCCTTCCTGAGCACTGAAGCTTTCTTT
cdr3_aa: CAWSVRSFLSTEAFF

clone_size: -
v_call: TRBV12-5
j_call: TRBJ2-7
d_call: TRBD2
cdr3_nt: TGTGCTAGTGGTTATGGCCGGGGGGGGACCTACGAGCAGTACTTC
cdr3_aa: CASGYGRGGTYEQYF

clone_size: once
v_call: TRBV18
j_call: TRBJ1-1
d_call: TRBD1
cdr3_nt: TGTGCCAGCTCCCGGGGACAGGGGGCAAGGATGAACACTGAAGCTTTCTTT
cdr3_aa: CASSRGQGARMNTEAFF

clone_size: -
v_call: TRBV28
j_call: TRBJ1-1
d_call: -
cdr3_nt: TGTGCCAGCAGTGACCGACTCCCGGTGGGGCTGGACAGTACACGAGAAGCTGAAGCTTTCTTT
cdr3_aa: CASSDRLPVGLDSTREAEAFF

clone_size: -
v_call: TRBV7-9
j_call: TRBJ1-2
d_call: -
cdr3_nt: TGTGCCAGCAGCTCTTCAGGGGTCCCCTATGGCTACACCTTC
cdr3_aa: CASSSSGVPYGYTF

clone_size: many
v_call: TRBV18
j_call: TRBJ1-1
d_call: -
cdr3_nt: TGTGCCAGCTCACCACTCCCGAGTACTGAAGCTTTCTTT
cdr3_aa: CASSPLPSTEAFF

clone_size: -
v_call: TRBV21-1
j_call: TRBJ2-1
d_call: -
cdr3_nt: TGTGCCAGCACCCTTCCGTCCAATGAGCAGTTCTTC
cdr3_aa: CASTLPSNEQFF

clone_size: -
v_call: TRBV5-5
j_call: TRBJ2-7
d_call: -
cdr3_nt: TGTGCCAGCAGTTGGAGAGGGGGAAGTACCGTCCCCTACGAGCAGTACTTC
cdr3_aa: CASSWRGGSTVPYEQYF

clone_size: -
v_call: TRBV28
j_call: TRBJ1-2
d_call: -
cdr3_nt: TGTGCCAGCAGTTCCACTGGCCAGGGTGGCTATGGCTACACCTTC
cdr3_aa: CASSSTGQGGYGYTF

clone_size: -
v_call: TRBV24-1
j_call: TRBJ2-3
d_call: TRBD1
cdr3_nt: TGTGCCACCAGGGCAGGGGGAGCCACAGATACGCAGTATTTT
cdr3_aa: CATRAGGATDTQYF

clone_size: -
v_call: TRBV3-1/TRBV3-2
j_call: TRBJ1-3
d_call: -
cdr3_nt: TGTGCCAGCAGCGCTCAGGCCGGGGTGGGAAACACCATATATTTT
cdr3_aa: CASSAQAGVGNTIYF

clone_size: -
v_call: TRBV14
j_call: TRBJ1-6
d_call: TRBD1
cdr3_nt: TGTGCCAGCAGCCGGGACAGGGGGACTCCACCCCTCCACTTT
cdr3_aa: CASSRDRGTPPLHF

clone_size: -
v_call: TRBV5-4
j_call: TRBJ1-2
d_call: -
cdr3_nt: TGTGCCAGCAGCCAGGGTCATGGCTACACCTTC
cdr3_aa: CASSQGHGYTF

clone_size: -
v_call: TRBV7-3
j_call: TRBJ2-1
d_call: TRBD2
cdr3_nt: TGTGCCAGCAGCTTGACTAGCGGGGGAAACAATGAGCAGTTCTTC
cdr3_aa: CASSLTSGGNNEQFF

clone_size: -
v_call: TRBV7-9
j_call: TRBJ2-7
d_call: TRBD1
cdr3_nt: TGTGCCAGCACAAGCCGGAAGACCGGGACAGGGGCTTCCTACGAGCAGTACTTC
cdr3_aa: CASTSRKTGTGASYEQYF

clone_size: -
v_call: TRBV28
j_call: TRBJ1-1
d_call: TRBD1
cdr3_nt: TGTGCCAGCACCCTGACAGGGAAAGTGAACACTGAAGCTTTCTTT
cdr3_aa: CASTLTGKVNTEAFF

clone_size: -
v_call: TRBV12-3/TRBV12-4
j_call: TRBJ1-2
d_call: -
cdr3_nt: TGTGCCAGCAGCCTTCTTGTGGGGCGTGGCTACACCTTC
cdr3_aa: CASSLLVGRGYTF

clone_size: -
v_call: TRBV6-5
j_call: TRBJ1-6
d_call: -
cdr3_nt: TGTGCCAGCAGTTACTCCCGACTTGATTCACCCCTCCACTTT
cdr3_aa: CASSYSRLDSPLHF

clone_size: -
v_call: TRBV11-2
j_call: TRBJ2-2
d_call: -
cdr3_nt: TGTGCCAGCAGCTCGAGAAGGGGGGGAACCGGGGAGCTGTTTTTT
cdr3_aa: CASSSRRGGTGELFF

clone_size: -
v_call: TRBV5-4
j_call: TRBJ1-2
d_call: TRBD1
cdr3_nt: TGTGCCAGCAGCTCGGGGGGGACAGGGTCTAACTATGGCTACACCTTC
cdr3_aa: CASSSGGTGSNYGYTF

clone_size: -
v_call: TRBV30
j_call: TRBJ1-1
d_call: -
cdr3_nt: TGTGCCTGGGGGAGGGGGGGGAACACTGAAGCTTTCTTT
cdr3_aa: CAWGRGGNTEAFF

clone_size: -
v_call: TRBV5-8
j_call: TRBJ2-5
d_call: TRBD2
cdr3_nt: TGTGCCAGCAGCTTTGGACTAGCGGGGGAGAGAGAGACCCAGTACTTC
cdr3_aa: CASSFGLAGERETQYF

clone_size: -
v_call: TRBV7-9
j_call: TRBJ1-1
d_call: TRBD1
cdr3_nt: TGTGCCAGCAGCCAACAGCGACAGGGGGACACTGAAGCTTTCTTT
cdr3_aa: CASSQQRQGDTEAFF

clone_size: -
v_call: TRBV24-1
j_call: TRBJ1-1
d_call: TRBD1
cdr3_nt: TGTGCCACCAGTGCCGGGGACAGGGGGCGGATGACCTTGTTTCAGAACACTGAAGCTTTCTTT
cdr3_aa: CATSAGDRGRMTLFQNTEAFF